This TCR beta chain is from a study of identifying expanded T cells in peripheral blood (dated 2019 in TCRdb). Background for the entire study: Technical replicates were generated by sequencing separate aliquots of the same genomic DNA pool, and four replicates were compared pairwise.

V is pared back by 3 bases and J by 7 bases, with 10 bases lying between the germline termini. The germline V gene yields WSHSY for CDR1 and SAAADI for CDR2. The CDR3 goes from the cysteine to the phenylalanine over 14 residues. Only the CDR3 DNA is retained, 42 bases long and in frame from the first base. No immune events such as infections were documented for the healthy donors during the collection period. Healthy-donor blood repertoires served as a training cohort to calibrate time-dependent variance in a beta-binomial model of T-cell clone differential abundance. The training cohort comprised approximately 10 healthy donors, 3 female and 7 male. Donor ages ranged from 29 to 64 years, with an average of about 41 years. Whole blood, obtained from a commercial supplier, was collected from each healthy donor at three time points spaced roughly 14 days apart. For immunosequencing, genomic DNA was extracted from unsorted whole blood.

This clone was detected only a few times. It lacks a known antigen. Within one base of it there is no much larger clone, and no base qualities were kept. The immunoSEQ Assay, which uses bias-controlled multiplex PCR amplification of genomic DNA, was used to profile TCRbeta CDR3 regions. Turning to the authors' computational methods: The absolute abundance of each unique TCRbeta CDR3 region was quantified after sequences were collapsed and filtered. Differential abundance was tested with a binomial (Fisher-equivalent) model and with a beta-binomial model adding time-dependent variance fitted from healthy donors. Clones with fewer than 5 combined templates were removed, and a clone was called differentially abundant if the clone's Benjamini-Hochberg FDR was below 0.01. Beta-binomial variance was modeled as a function of total template count across the two samples using the form v = (b*log(k)+a)^2. TCRdb stores this immuneACCESS table with in-frame sequences only. Part of the clones is absent; in the studies checked, under half of the shortfall reflects unresolved V genes, and no reason is known for the rest. That table furnishes V, J and clone size, whereas the DNA furnished D and trimming. The sample profile shows some 77,000 clones; approximately 90% of them were found once. Around 17% of the sample belongs to the ten largest clones.

General findings and caveats noted by the study authors: For all healthy donors, the variance in clone template counts between two-week samples rose significantly as total template count increased. Between technical replicates the binomial model flagged approximately 1.2 differentially abundant clones, whereas over roughly two weeks the binomial model flagged about 16.4 and over roughly 4 weeks roughly 20. The authors expected biological variance in healthy repertoires might increase further over much longer intervals such as months to years. Across all healthy-donor time intervals, the beta-binomial model significantly cut both the number of clones called differentially abundant and the false-positive rate.

What was sequenced was blood. The source is a person between 18 and 69 years old in good health. Recombination joined TRBV10-2 with TRBJ1-6, with TRBD1 tentatively as D gene (5 bases match). The nucleotide sequence reads TGCGCCAGCAGTGACAGGAGGGGAAATTCACCCCTCCACTTT. Protein translation: CASSDRRGNSPLHF.